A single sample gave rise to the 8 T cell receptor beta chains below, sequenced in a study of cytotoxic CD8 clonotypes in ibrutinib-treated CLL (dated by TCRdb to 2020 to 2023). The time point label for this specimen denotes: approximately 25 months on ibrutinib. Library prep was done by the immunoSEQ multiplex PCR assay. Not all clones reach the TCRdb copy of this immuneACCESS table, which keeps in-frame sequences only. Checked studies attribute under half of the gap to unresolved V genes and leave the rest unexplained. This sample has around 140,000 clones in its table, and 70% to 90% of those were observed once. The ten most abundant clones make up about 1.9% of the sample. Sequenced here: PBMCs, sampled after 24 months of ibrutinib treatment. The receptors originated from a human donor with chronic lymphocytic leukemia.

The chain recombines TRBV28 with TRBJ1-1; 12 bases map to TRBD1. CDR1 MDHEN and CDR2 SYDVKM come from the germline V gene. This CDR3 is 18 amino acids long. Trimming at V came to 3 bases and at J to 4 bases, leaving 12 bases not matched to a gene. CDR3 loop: CASSFFYGTGGSGTEAFF. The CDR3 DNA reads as TGTGCCAGCAGTTTTTTTTATGGGACAGGGGGCTCTGGCACTGAAGCTTTCTTT.

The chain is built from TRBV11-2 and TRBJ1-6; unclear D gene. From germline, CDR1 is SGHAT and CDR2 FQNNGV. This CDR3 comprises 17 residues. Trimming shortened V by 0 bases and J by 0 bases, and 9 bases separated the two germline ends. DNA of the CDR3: TGTGCCAGCAGCTTAGAGGCGGCGAGCTCCTATAATTCACCCCTCCACTTT. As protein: CASSLEAASSYNSPLHF.

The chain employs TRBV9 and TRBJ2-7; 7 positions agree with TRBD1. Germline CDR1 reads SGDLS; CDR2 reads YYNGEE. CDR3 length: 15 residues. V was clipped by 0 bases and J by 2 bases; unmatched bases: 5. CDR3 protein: CASSVGTGPTYEQYF. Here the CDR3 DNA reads TGTGCCAGCAGCGTAGGGACAGGACCCACCTACGAGCAGTACTTC.

For the CDR3, the DNA is TGTGCTAGTGCCCGGGACTTGACCACCGGGGAGCTGTTTTTT. Protein sequence: CASARDLTTGELFF. V and J are TRBV12-5 and TRBJ2-2; possibly TRBD2 for D (6 bases). The germline V gene encodes CDR1 LGHNT and CDR2 FRNRAP. This CDR3 is 14 amino acids long. V dropped 7 bases and J dropped 4 bases, with 13 bases sitting between them.

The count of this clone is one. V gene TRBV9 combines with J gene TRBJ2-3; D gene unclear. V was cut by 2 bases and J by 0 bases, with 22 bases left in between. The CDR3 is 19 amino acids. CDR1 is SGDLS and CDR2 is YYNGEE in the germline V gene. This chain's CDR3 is CASSVSPLVARSSTDTQYF. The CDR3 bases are TGTGCCAGCAGCGTCAGCCCTCTTGTGGCGCGCTCAAGCACAGATACGCAGTATTTT.

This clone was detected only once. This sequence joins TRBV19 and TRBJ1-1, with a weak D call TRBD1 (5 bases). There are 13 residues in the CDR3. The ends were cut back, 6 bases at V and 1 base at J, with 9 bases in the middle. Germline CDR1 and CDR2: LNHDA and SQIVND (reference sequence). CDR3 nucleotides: TGTGCCAGTAGACTAGACAGGAACACTGAAGCTTTCTTT. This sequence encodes CASRLDRNTEAFF.

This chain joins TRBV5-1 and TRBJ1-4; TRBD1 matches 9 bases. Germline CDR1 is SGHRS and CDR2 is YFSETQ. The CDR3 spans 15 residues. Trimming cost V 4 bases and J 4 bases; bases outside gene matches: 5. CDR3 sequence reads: CASSRRTGDNEKLFF. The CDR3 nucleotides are TGCGCCAGCAGCAGACGGACAGGGGATAATGAAAAACTGTTTTTT.

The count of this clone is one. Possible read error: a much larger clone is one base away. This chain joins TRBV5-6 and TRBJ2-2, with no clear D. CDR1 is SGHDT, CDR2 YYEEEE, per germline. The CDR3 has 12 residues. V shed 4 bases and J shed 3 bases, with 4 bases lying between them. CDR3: CASSLDTGELFF. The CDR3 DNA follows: TGTGCCAGCAGCCTGGACACCGGGGAGCTGTTTTTT.